This TCR beta chain came from a study of blood T cells in healthy people across ages. Study overall: In model experiments, template switching was able to capture about one barcoded beta molecule for every two T cells that were present.

The CDR3 is 13 residues long. Germline assignment: CDR1 DFQATT and CDR2 SNEGSKA (reference sequence). Notes on this clonotype: At one end, the junction sequence differs from germline, possibly due to a read error.

Peripheral blood samples of 9 to 10 milliliters were drawn from each donor. For the second PCR, which ran for roughly 7 to 11 cycles, a sample-barcoded 5' primer and a J-beta primer mix were used. One entry per CDR3 protein results from TCRdb running MiXCR on the 5' RACE reads. The sample holds 550,000 to 750,000 distinct CDR3 sequences; roughly 20% are singletons and the top ten take roughly 3.4%. The chain combines TRBV20-1 with TRBJ1-6; D remains ambiguous. The sequencing sample was made of blood. The clonotype was recovered from a man between 70 and 80 years old in good health. DNA for the CDR3: TGCAGTGCCAGAGATTGGAATAATTCACCCCTCCACTTT. Translated, it gives CSARDWNNSPLHF.